Detailed here is one T cell receptor (beta chain). Its antigen is not yet known. The sample holds no much larger clone one base away, and base qualities are not on file. TCRbeta CDR3 regions were amplified from genomic DNA by means of the immunoSEQ Assay, a bias-controlled multiplex PCR. Per the original workflow: Nucleated cell counts per sample were estimated from amplification of reference gene primers within the assay. To quantify the absolute abundance of each unique TCRbeta CDR3 rearrangement, sequence reads were collapsed and filtered. For each sample, productive Simpson clonality was calculated as the square root of Simpson's diversity index across productive rearrangements. Imported from immuneACCESS, the table was reduced by TCRdb to in-frame sequences with V and J called. These copies leave out some clones; in studies compared against another copy, an unresolved V gene accounts for under half, and the cause of the remainder is not known. That table furnishes V, J and clone size, whereas the DNA furnished D and trimming. The sample data list some 77,000 clones, and around 90% of these were observed just once. The ten largest clones capture around 4% of the sample.

The collaborating institutions used their own protocols to collect whole blood in K2EDTA tubes. For TCRbeta analysis, collaborator samples were shipped as frozen whole blood, as isolated PBMCs, or as DNA extracted from either sample type. The data were obtained in a study of blood T cell repertoires in COVID-19 (dated by TCRdb to about 2020). In terms of the full investigation: Samples covering the acute and convalescent phases of COVID-19 were provided by collaborators in the United States, Italy and Spain. HLA class I and class II types, where available, came from metadata supplied by the sample provider rather than from assay-based typing. Samples were obtained from the ongoing ImmuneRACE study (first 160 participants) and from about 1,300 subjects provided by 6 global collaborators. The prospective study material was composed of cDNA or gDNA derived from T cells, B-cell-depleted T cells, or PBMCs. The dataset comprised deeply sampled blood TCRbeta repertoires from subjects exposed to, actively infected with, or recovered from COVID-19. The repertoires were released in a freely available public database intended as a resource for research on the immune response to SARS-CoV-2. A de-identified subject ID, COVID-19 status, age in years and sex were almost always included in the sample metadata. Overall study outcomes, separate from this receptor: The quantity of clinical and demographic metadata differed by source and by participant and was supplied without curation.

This sequence was found in an elderly woman with active or convalescent COVID-19. Sequencing was carried out using peripheral blood.

The nucleotide sequence is given as TGCGCCAGCAGTCAGACTAGCGGGCTACAAGAGACCCAGTACTTC. Its amino acids are CASSQTSGLQETQYF. The rearrangement combines TRBV10-2 with TRBJ2-5; a stretch of 10 junction bases matches TRBD2. Taken from cysteine to phenylalanine, the CDR3 has 15 residues. The DNA shown is the 45-base CDR3, in frame from base 1. For CDR1 and CDR2, the germline V gene lists WSHSY and SAAADI. Trimming removed 5 bases from V and 2 bases from J; the gene matches leave 5 bases unexplained.